This T cell receptor beta chain was identified during a study of PD-L1 blockade in urothelial cancer. Study details: Atezolizumab (1,200 mg intravenously every 3 weeks) began around 2014 for patients.

As to time point: pretreatment peripheral blood. Synthetic spike-ins, TCR analog templates, were added into each PCR. Repertoires were generated with immunoSEQ multiplex PCR, while TCRdb's copy carries only in-frame clones and drops some. Of tens of thousands of clones listed, less than 90% are singletons. The CDR3 is 14 amino acids. Germline loops: CDR1 MGHRA, CDR2 YSYEKL. V was pared by 4 bases and J by 0 bases, with 9 bases between. The sample here was PBMCs, taken around atezolizumab (anti-PD-L1) treatment. This clonotype originated in a woman between 65 and 79 years old with urothelial cancer. The chain links TRBV4-1 to TRBJ2-5; D not certain. The DNA for the CDR3 is TGCGCCAGCAGCCGAGACGGGTACCAAGAGACCCAGTACTTC. Protein sequence: CASSRDGYQETQYF.